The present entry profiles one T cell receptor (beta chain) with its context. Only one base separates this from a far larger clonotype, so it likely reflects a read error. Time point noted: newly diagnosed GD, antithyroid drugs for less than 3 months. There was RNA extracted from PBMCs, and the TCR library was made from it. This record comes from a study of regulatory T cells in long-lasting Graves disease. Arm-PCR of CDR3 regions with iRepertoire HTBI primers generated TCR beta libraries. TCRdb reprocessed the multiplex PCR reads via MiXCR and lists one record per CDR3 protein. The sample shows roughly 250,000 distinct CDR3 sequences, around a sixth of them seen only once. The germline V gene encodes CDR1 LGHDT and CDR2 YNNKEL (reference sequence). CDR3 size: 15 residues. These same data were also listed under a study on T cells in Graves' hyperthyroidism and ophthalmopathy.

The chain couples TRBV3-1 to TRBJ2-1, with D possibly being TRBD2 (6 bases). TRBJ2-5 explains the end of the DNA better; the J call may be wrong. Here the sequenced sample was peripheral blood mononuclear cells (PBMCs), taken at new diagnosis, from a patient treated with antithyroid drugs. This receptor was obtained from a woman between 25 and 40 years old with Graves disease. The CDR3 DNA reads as TGTGCCAGCAGCCACAAAGGACTGCCCGGGGGGACCCAGTACTTC. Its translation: CASSHKGLPGGTQYF.